This T cell receptor beta chain was captured by sequencing in a study of T cell responses to AZD1222 COVID-19 vaccine. Findings and caveats of the study: The donor group comprised mostly white British people and more females; the analysis possibly underestimated clonal diversity. Repertoire sampling was restricted to post-peak T cell response timepoints. With two AZD1222 doses given, Spike-specific TCR breadth and depth both rose. Spike-wide vaccine-associated CD4 TCRs dominated at 160-218 and 743-854.

Trimming pared 7 bases from V and 8 bases from J, leaving 15 bases between. CDR3 length equals 13 residues. CDR1 and CDR2 (germline): MDHEN, SYDVKM. Method: immunoSEQ multiplex PCR; TCRdb's copy keeps in-frame clones and lacks some. The sample includes around 73,000 clones, roughly nine tenths seen only once; the top ten take 9% to 9.5%. On this clone itself: What it binds is unknown.

The gene calls are TRBV28 and TRBJ2-1; D is undetermined. This sample comprised peripheral blood, obtained 28 days after the second AZD1222 dose. This sequence was found in an adult who received the AZD1222 COVID-19 vaccine. The CDR3 loop reads CASTSPPGDEQFF. In DNA, the CDR3 is TGTGCCAGCACCTCTCCCCCCGGCGATGAGCAGTTCTTC. The full variable domain, rest sourced from reference TRBV28 and TRBJ2-1, is DVKVTQSSRYLVKRTGEKVFLECVQDMDHENMFWYRQDPGLGLRLIYFSYDVKMKEKGDIPEGYSVSREKKERFSLILESASTNQTSMYLCASTSPPGDEQFFGPGTRLTVL.